This is a list of T cell receptor beta chains from one sample in a study of cytomegalovirus exposure and HLA in healthy donors. Using immunoSEQ multiplex PCR, the repertoire was profiled, and TCRdb retains in-frame clones only, with some absent. The sample includes about 82,000 clones, around 66% of them seen just once. The source material was PBMCs. The receptors originated from a woman aged 40 to 55 in good health and CMV-seropositive. Each CDR3 is given without its conserved first and last residue. The order of the fields is clone size, V gene, D gene, CDR3 protein. D genes are given only for firm matches. Clone size is stated in some rows and not others, as once, few, many or a class when expanded.

>.|TRBV11-2|.
ASSIRGNEQY
>.|TRBV7-9|.
ASSLEGANTQY
>few|TRBV4-3|TRBD2
ASRSGRGAGDTQY
>.|TRBV7-9|TRBD2
ASSSGLAAEQY
>.|TRBV19|TRBD1
ASSIVWGTGGRELF
>.|TRBV30|.
ASRRNTEAF
>few|TRBV7-9|.
ASSPGNVDTQY
>.|TRBV27|.
ASKTADSGNTIY
>.|TRBV21-1|.
AQSGQFNQPQH
>.|TRBV7-4|.
ASSRILDTGDGGNEKLF
>.|TRBV4-3|.
ASSQSLNTGELF
>.|TRBV11-2|.
ASSLGGEDTQY
>few|TRBV2|.
ASSVIAATYEQY
>.|TRBV18|.
ASSPEYSNQPQH